The rows below give T cell receptor beta chains drawn from one sample of a study of blood T cell repertoires in COVID-19. Only in-frame clones appear in the TCRdb table, and some are missing; sequencing was by immunoSEQ multiplex PCR. The sample contains 150,000 or so clones, around 83% of which appear only once. The specimen was peripheral blood. These receptors were taken from an older woman with acute or convalescent COVID-19. Each CDR3 is given with its conserved first and last residue. Each record gives: D gene, J gene, V gene, CDR3 DNA, CDR3 protein. A D gene is named only where the DNA matches it firmly.

D: .
J: TRBJ1-4
V: TRBV28
DNA: TGTGCCAGCAGTTTAGGAACAGTGCATGAAAAACTGTTTTTT
CDR3: CASSLGTVHEKLFF

D: .
J: TRBJ2-3
V: TRBV5-1
DNA: TGCGCCAGCAGCTCATCCCAGGGGTCCTCGGATACGCAGTATTTT
CDR3: CASSSSQGSSDTQYF

D: .
J: TRBJ1-5
V: TRBV2
DNA: TGTGCCAGCAGTTCAGGGCCGGGTCAGCCCCAGCATTTT
CDR3: CASSSGPGQPQHF

D: .
J: TRBJ1-4
V: TRBV11-2
DNA: TGTGCCAGCAGCTTAGGCTACGTTAAAGAAAAACTGTTTTTT
CDR3: CASSLGYVKEKLFF

D: TRBD2
J: TRBJ2-5
V: TRBV5-1
DNA: TGCGCCAGCAACTTTGGGACTAGCGGCCTTAAAGAGACCCAGTACTTC
CDR3: CASNFGTSGLKETQYF

D: .
J: TRBJ1-1
V: TRBV30
DNA: TGTGCCTGGAGCGGGCCGGGATGGGGTGTGAACACTGAAGCTTTCTTT
CDR3: CAWSGPGWGVNTEAFF

D: TRBD1
J: TRBJ1-2
V: TRBV28
DNA: TGTGCCAGCAGTTTCCGGGACAGGGGGTCCTGGTATGGCTACACCTTC
CDR3: CASSFRDRGSWYGYTF

D: TRBD1
J: TRBJ2-1
V: TRBV28
DNA: TGTGCCAGCGAGGACAGGGAAAGCTCCTACAATGAGCAGTTCTTC
CDR3: CASEDRESSYNEQFF

D: .
J: TRBJ1-1
V: TRBV6-5
DNA: TGTGCCAGCAGAGGACGGGGGGGGACTGAAGCTTTCTTT
CDR3: CASRGRGGTEAFF

D: .
J: TRBJ1-2
V: TRBV11-2
DNA: TGTGCCAGCAGCTTAGGTACAGGGCCCTATGGCTACACCTTC
CDR3: CASSLGTGPYGYTF